These 20 T cell receptor beta chains share one sample of origin, sequenced in a study of shared clonotypes between healthy human individuals. Only in-frame clones appear in the TCRdb table, and some are missing; sequencing was by immunoSEQ multiplex PCR. The table includes 90,000 to 150,000 clones, more than 65% detected once. The sample taken for sequencing was memory CD8+ T cells sorted from blood. As for subset: CD45RO+ cells pooled with CCR7-negative TemRA cells. The receptors derive from a woman aged 25 to 39 in good health.

This chain connects TRBV12-2 to TRBJ1-2; the table's D call, TRBD1, was not checked against the DNA. TRBV12-2 constitutes a pseudogene. The CDR3 consists of 15 residues. CDR3 sequence (DNA): TGTGCAAGTCGCTTAGCGATACCGCAGGGGTATGGCTACACCTTC. Translation: CASRLAIPQGYGYTF.

This chain joins TRBV4-2 and TRBJ2-7; D tentatively fits TRBD1 or TRBD2 (5 bases each). Trimming shortened V by 4 bases and J by 2 bases, and 12 bases separated the two germline ends. The V gene's germline CDR1 is LGHNA and CDR2 YNFKEQ. The CDR3 totals 14 residues. In DNA form, the CDR3 reads TGTGCCAGCAGCCGGCAGGGACGGACCTACGAGCAGTACTTC. Translation gives CASSRQGRTYEQYF.

V and J are TRBV18 and TRBJ1-4; D is uncertain. Germline-derived CDR1 and CDR2 are KGHSH and LQKENI. This CDR3 has 15 amino acids. Deletions cut 3 bases from V and 8 bases from J, with 16 bases between. The CDR3 loop is CASSPSNEFGEKLFF. CDR3 DNA sequence: TGTGCCAGCTCACCTTCGAACGAGTTCGGGGAAAAACTGTTTTTT.

The V and J genes are TRBV11-2 and TRBJ1-2; 7 nucleotides align to TRBD1. Germline loops: CDR1 SGHAT, CDR2 FQNNGV. The ends lost 8 bases at V and 4 bases at J; junction bases unmatched: 10. This CDR3 contains 14 residues. This chain's CDR3 is CASLGPTGSYGYTF. Here the CDR3 DNA reads TGTGCCAGCTTAGGCCCGACAGGGTCCTATGGCTACACCTTC.

The chain employs TRBV18 and TRBJ2-2, with a tentative D call TRBD2 (6 bases). Germline V gene sequence: CDR1 KGHSH, CDR2 LQKENI. V gave up 4 bases and J gave up 0 bases, with 12 bases separating them. CDR3 length equals 16 residues. In DNA form, the CDR3 reads TGTGCCAGCTCACACCGGGACTCGGCGAACACCGGGGAGCTGTTTTTT. Residues: CASSHRDSANTGELFF.

The rearrangement joins TRBV7-9 to TRBJ2-5, with D hard to call. The V gene's germline CDR1 is SEHNR and CDR2 FQNEAQ (reference sequence). The CDR3 covers 12 residues. V was pared by 5 bases and J by 13 bases, with 17 bases between. CDR3 amino acids: CASSPWNGFTYF. CDR3 DNA: TGTGCCAGCAGCCCTTGGAATGGGTTCACGTACTTC.

The genes are TRBV4-1 and TRBJ2-3; D is undetermined. CDR1 MGHRA and CDR2 YSYEKL come from the germline V gene. V lost 0 bases to trimming and J lost 4 bases, with 11 bases between them. The CDR3 loop spans 15 amino acids. For the CDR3, the DNA is TGCGCCAGCAGCCAAGAATTGGGATGGGCAGATACGCAGTATTTT. Its protein product is CASSQELGWADTQYF.

The chain joins TRBV6-1 to TRBJ2-7; maybe TRBD1 (5 bases). The CDR3 has 14 amino acids. With 4 bases removed from V and 3 bases from J, the gap between germline ends came to 13 bases. The germline V gene encodes CDR1 MNHNS and CDR2 SASEGT. Here the CDR3 DNA reads TGTGCCAGCAGTGGAGCCGACAGACGCTACGAGCAGTACTTC. Protein product: CASSGADRRYEQYF.

This clone was detected once. Other DNA sequences of this sample code for an identical CDR3. The chain is built from TRBV5-1 and TRBJ2-1; no firm D call. Germline-derived CDR1 and CDR2 are SGHRS and YFSETQ. The V and J ends lost 2 bases and 4 bases respectively, with 7 bases between them. This CDR3 comprises 13 residues. This chain's CDR3 is CASSLNGYNEQFF. The CDR3, as DNA: TGCGCCAGCAGCTTAAACGGTTACAATGAGCAGTTCTTC.

CDR3 in amino acids: CASSKGLTYEQYF. The DNA for the CDR3 is TGTGCCAGCAGTAAGGGACTGACCTACGAGCAGTACTTC. The V gene is TRBV28, the J gene TRBJ2-7; weak D call: TRBD2 (6 bases). The germline V and J ends were trimmed by 5 bases and 2 bases, with 10 bases remaining between them. CDR3 length: 13 amino acids. The germline CDR1 and CDR2 sequences are MDHEN and SYDVKM.

This clone was picked up one time. The chain uses TRBV21-1 and TRBJ2-3. TRBV21-1 is deemed a pseudogene. This CDR3 has 19 residues. CDR3 in amino acids: CASSPEWQDTISCTDTQYF. The CDR3 region has the DNA TGTGCCAGCAGTCCGGAGTGGCAGGATACTATTTCATGCACAGATACGCAGTATTTT.

The chain carries TRBV5-6 and TRBJ2-7, with 10 bases fitting TRBD1. The CDR3 contains 16 residues. CDR1 and CDR2 (germline): SGHDT, YYEEEE. V trimming: 4 bases; J trimming: 5 bases; junction bases outside the gene matches: 12. In DNA form, the CDR3 reads TGTGCCAGCAGCCACAACCGGGACAGGGGTACCAACGAGCAGTACTTC. Amino acid sequence: CASSHNRDRGTNEQYF.

This chain connects TRBV4-2 to TRBJ1-2; TRBD1 might be the D (5 bases). Germline V lookup: CDR1 LGHNA, CDR2 YNFKEQ. This CDR3 region has 14 residues. Trimming left V 0 bases short and J 6 bases short, with 11 bases between. CDR3 loop: CASSQEAGSNGYTF. For the CDR3, the DNA is TGTGCCAGCAGCCAAGAGGCAGGGAGTAATGGCTACACCTTC.

The chain couples TRBV6-5 to TRBJ1-4, with TRBD1 matching 8 bases. The CDR3 extends over 14 amino acids. From germline, CDR1 is MNHEY and CDR2 SVGAGI. V gave up 6 bases and J gave up 8 bases; unmatched junction bases: 8. DNA of the CDR3: TGTGCCAGCAGCCGTGACAGGGGAGAGGAAAAACTGTTTTTT. This sequence encodes CASSRDRGEEKLFF.

The rearrangement links TRBV15 to TRBJ2-7, with D perhaps being TRBD1 or TRBD2 (5 bases each). Germline CDR1 LNHNV, CDR2 YYDKDF (reference sequence). The CDR3 extends over 16 amino acids. Deletions cut 2 bases from V and 4 bases from J, with 18 bases between. The CDR3 region is CATSRRDGLGAYEQYF. DNA of the CDR3: TGTGCCACCAGCAGAAGGGACGGACTCGGAGCTTACGAGCAGTACTTC.

This clone was detected only once. This chain joins TRBV11-2 and TRBJ1-4; the match to TRBD1 covers 7 bases. CDR1 is SGHAT, CDR2 FQNNGV, per germline. The ends lost 5 bases at V and 8 bases at J; junction bases unmatched: 8. CDR3 length: 14 residues. The CDR3: CASSGDSGYEKLFF. The CDR3 coding sequence is TGTGCCAGCAGCGGGGACAGCGGGTACGAAAAACTGTTTTTT.

There are many counts of this clone. The rearrangement uses TRBV19 and TRBJ2-1; 8 bases fit TRBD1. The germline CDR1 and CDR2 sequences are LNHDA and SQIVND (reference sequence). The CDR3 covers 14 residues. V lost 6 bases, J lost 6 bases, and 7 bases stayed unmatched. The CDR3 nucleotides read TGTGCCAGTAGCGGACAGGGCCACTCCAATGAGCAGTTCTTC. Its translation: CASSGQGHSNEQFF.

This chain connects TRBV7-4 to TRBJ1-6, with D hard to call. The CDR3 runs 12 residues. Between the trimmed V and J ends, which lost 7 bases and 9 bases, there was a span of 10 bases. Germline V gene data show CDR1 as SGHVT and CDR2 as SQSDAQ. The CDR3 bases are TGTGCCAGCACACCTATCCTTTCACCCCTCCACTTT. Protein: CASTPILSPLHF.

The chain links TRBV7-9 to TRBJ1-1; D is perhaps TRBD1 (5 bases). The CDR3 totals 12 residues. Trimming shortened V by 7 bases and J by 5 bases, and 11 bases separated the two germline ends. Germline V gene sequence: CDR1 SEHNR, CDR2 FQNEAQ (reference sequence). As DNA, the CDR3 is TGTGCCAGCACCCCGGGGGGGACTGAAGCTTTCTTT. Its protein is CASTPGGTEAFF.

The chain links TRBV10-3 to TRBJ2-3, with a tentative D call TRBD1 (5 bases). CDR1 is ENHRY and CDR2 is SYGVKD in the germline V gene. The CDR3 length is 13 residues. Trimming removed 10 bases from V and 3 bases from J, with 14 bases in between. CDR3: CATQGLVTDTQYF. CDR3 nucleotides: TGTGCCACCCAGGGTTTAGTAACAGATACGCAGTATTTT.